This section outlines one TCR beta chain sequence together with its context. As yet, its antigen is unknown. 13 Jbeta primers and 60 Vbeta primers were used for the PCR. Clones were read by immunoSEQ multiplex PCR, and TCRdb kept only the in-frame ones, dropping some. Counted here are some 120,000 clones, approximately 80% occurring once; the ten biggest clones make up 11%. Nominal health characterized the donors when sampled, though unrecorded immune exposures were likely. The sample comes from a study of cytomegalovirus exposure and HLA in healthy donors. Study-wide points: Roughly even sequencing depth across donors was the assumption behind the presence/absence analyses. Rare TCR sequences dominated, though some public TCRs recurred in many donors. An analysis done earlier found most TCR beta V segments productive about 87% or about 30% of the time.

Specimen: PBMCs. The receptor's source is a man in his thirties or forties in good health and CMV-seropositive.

CDR3 sequence reads: CASSWLAGGSSYNEQFF. For the CDR3, the DNA is TGTGCCAGCAGTTGGCTAGCGGGAGGGAGCTCCTACAATGAGCAGTTCTTC. This rearrangement joins TRBV25-1 to TRBJ2-1, with TRBD2 identical over 12 bases. The CDR3 covers 17 residues. V lost 5 bases to trimming and J lost 0 bases; unmatched junction nucleotides: 5. Germline V CDR1 and CDR2: MGHDK, SYGVNS.